The 12 T cell receptor beta chains given below trace back to one sample, sequenced in a study of T cells after yellow fever vaccination. Using its own MiXCR run on the 5' RACE reads, TCRdb lists one record per CDR3 protein. The sample carries approximately 120,000 distinct CDR3 sequences, nearly 15% recorded once. This sample comprised CD8+ T cells sorted from PBMCs, obtained 5 days after the yellow fever booster vaccination. These receptors were obtained from a young man who received the YFV17D yellow fever vaccine.

This clonotype was detected only a few times. The V gene is TRBV15, the J gene TRBJ1-1; tentatively, D is TRBD1 (5 bases). Trimming took 0 bases from V and 3 from J, leaving 11 bases between them. Germline V CDR1 and CDR2: LNHNV, YYDKDF (reference sequence). This CDR3 has 15 amino acids. The DNA of the CDR3 is TGTGCCACCAGCAGAGAACCGGGACGAGACACTGAAGCTTTCTTT. It specifies CATSREPGRDTEAFF.

V is TRBV5-1 and J is TRBJ2-7, with TRBD2 as a possible D gene (5 bases). Germline loops: CDR1 SGHRS, CDR2 YFSETQ. V gave up 1 base and J gave up 2 bases, with 10 bases separating them. This CDR3 spans 14 amino acids. The CDR3 reads CASSLLPSTYEQYF. CDR3 DNA sequence: TGCGCCAGCAGCTTGCTTCCTAGCACCTACGAGCAGTACTTC.

This clonotype was seen only a few times. The J gene is TRBJ1-2, the V gene TRBV20-1; 8 bases agree with TRBD1. The CDR3 totals 12 residues. Trimming took 5 bases from V and 2 from J; bases not matched to a gene: 1. The germline CDR1 and CDR2 sequences are DFQATT and SNEGSKA (reference sequence). CDR3 region: CSAGDRNYGYTF. In DNA, the CDR3 is TGCAGTGCTGGGGACAGGAACTATGGCTACACCTTC.

The gene calls are TRBV25-1 and TRBJ1-2, with TRBD1 matching over 8 bases. This CDR3 is 15 amino acids long. Germline V gene lookup returns CDR1 MGHDK and CDR2 SYGVNS. V was clipped by 2 bases and J by 6 bases; unmatched bases: 8. The CDR3 coding sequence is TGTGCCAGCAGTGAAACACCGGGACAGGAGGATGGCTACACCTTC. Protein: CASSETPGQEDGYTF.

The chain combines TRBV7-9 with TRBJ2-7; D may be TRBD1 (5 bases). Trimming shortened V by 0 bases and J by 2 bases, and 8 bases separated the two germline ends. This CDR3 is 14 amino acids long. From germline, CDR1 is SEHNR and CDR2 FQNEAQ (reference sequence). The CDR3 loop is CASSLAGAPYEQYF. CDR3 DNA: TGTGCCAGCAGCTTAGCAGGGGCTCCCTACGAGCAGTACTTC. Complete variable domain (other parts from reference TRBV7-9 and TRBJ2-7): DTGVSQNPRHKITKRGQNVTFRCDPISEHNRLYWYRQTLGQGPEFLTYFQNEAQLEKSRLLSDRFSAERPKGSFSTLEIQRTEQGDSAMYLCASSLAGAPYEQYFGPGTRLTVT.

The V gene is TRBV10-3, the J gene TRBJ1-1; D is unresolved. This CDR3 spans 15 amino acids. Germline CDR1 is ENHRY and CDR2 is SYGVKD. V was trimmed by 0 bases and J by 2 bases, leaving 10 bases between them. CDR3 nucleotides: TGTGCCATCAGTGAGTCATCGAGGTCCAACACTGAAGCTTTCTTT. Amino acid sequence: CAISESSRSNTEAFF.

This clonotype was found many times. J is TRBJ2-3 and V is TRBV5-1; the match to TRBD1 covers 11 bases. Germline V lookup: CDR1 SGHRS, CDR2 YFSETQ. The CDR3 contains 15 residues. Trimming at V came to 0 bases and at J to 4 bases, leaving 1 base not matched to a gene. The CDR3 DNA follows: TGCGCCAGCAGCTTGGAGGGACAGGGGGCAGATACGCAGTATTTT. Translated: CASSLEGQGADTQYF.

The rearrangement uses TRBV11-2 and TRBJ2-7; a weak D match, TRBD2 (5 bases). The CDR3 runs to 13 residues. V lost 3 bases to trimming and J lost 6 bases, with 12 bases between them. Germline values: CDR1 SGHAT, CDR2 FQNNGV. Here the CDR3 DNA reads TGTGCCAGCAGCTTCTTGAGGGTAGCCGAGCAGTACTTC. Translating gives CASSFLRVAEQYF.

Only a few counts were recorded for this clonotype. This rearrangement joins TRBV12-3 or TRBV12-4 to TRBJ2-7; D possibly matches TRBD1 or TRBD2 (6 bases each). The V gene lost 4 bases and the J gene lost 4 bases, with 17 bases spanning the gap. The CDR3 has 15 amino acids. CDR3 loop: CASSWGGDTRYEQYF. The CDR3 region has the DNA TGTGCCAGCAGTTGGGGCGGGGACACCCGGTACGAGCAGTACTTC.

V and J are TRBV5-6 and TRBJ2-7; the D gene is possibly TRBD2 (6 bases). Trimming pared 2 bases from V and 2 bases from J, leaving 14 bases between. Germline assignment: CDR1 SGHDT and CDR2 YYEEEE. The CDR3 is made up of 15 amino acids. Written as DNA, the CDR3 is TGTGCCAGCAGCTTTAATCCAGGAGGGGCCTACGAGCAGTACGTC. As protein: CASSFNPGGAYEQYV.

This clonotype was observed a handful of times. As DNA, the CDR3 is TGTGCCAGCAGCTACACGGGGCGGGAGGAGGAGCAGTACTTC. Amino acids: CASSYTGREEEQYF. The V call is TRBV27, the J call TRBJ2-7, with TRBD2 matching 8 bases. Trimming at V came to 6 bases and at J to 7 bases, leaving 11 bases not matched to a gene. The CDR3 length is 14 residues. Germline CDR1 reads MNHEY; CDR2 reads SMNVEV (reference sequence).

The chain employs TRBV25-1 and TRBJ1-5; TRBD1 matches 9 bases. CDR1 MGHDK and CDR2 SYGVNS come from the germline V gene. V lost 7 bases to trimming and J lost 5 bases; unmatched junction nucleotides: 6. CDR3 size: 14 residues. The CDR3 sequence is CASNTGGEDQPQHF. CDR3 nucleotide sequence: TGTGCCAGCAACACAGGGGGCGAAGATCAGCCCCAGCATTTT. Full variable domain (outside the CDR3, taken from reference TRBV25-1 and TRBJ1-5): EADIYQTPRYLVIGTGKKITLECSQTMGHDKMYWYQQDPGMELHLIHYSYGVNSTEKGDLSSESTVSRIRTEHFPLTLESARPSHTSQYLCASNTGGEDQPQHFGDGTRLSIL.